In this sample, the clone carrying this TCR beta chain turned up many times. The antigen is not known. RNA and DNA were co-extracted from about 19-30 mg of unsorted bulk tissue. Each individual tumor supplied samples from five separate regions. The data were taken from a study of tumor-infiltrating lymphocytes in primary liver carcinoma. The authors made TCR beta cDNA from around 500 ng total RNA with a constant-region primer. Investigators got TCR beta libraries out of three nested multiplex PCR rounds, done with slightly modified ARM-PCR. Primers for the first two PCR rounds were TRBV1-TRBV30 forward primers and a C-beta reverse primer (approximately 10 cycles per round). In TCRdb, the multiplex PCR reads were re-called with MiXCR into one record per CDR3 protein. The sample lists about 99,000 distinct CDR3 sequences; 55% to 75% were seen once. The CDR3 extends over 14 amino acids. CDR1 is MNHEY and CDR2 is SVGEGT in the germline V gene. J lost 7 bases, V lost 6 bases, and 7 bases had no gene match.

Study observations and caveats: It was in tumors, not blood, that the top-250-clone fraction was significantly higher (p = 0.039).

Sequencing used liver tumor tissue from sampling region 5. Subset of the sample: tumor region T5, tumor centre. V usage is TRBV6-2 or TRBV6-3 and J usage is TRBJ2-1, with 9 positions matching TRBD2. This receptor was identified in an older woman with primary liver carcinoma and hepatitis B virus infection. This chain's CDR3 is CASRSGTSRNEQFF. CDR3 coding DNA: TGTGCCAGCAGATCCGGGACTAGCAGGAATGAGCAGTTCTTC.